These T cell receptor beta chains were read from a single sample in a study of T cell repertoires in cytomegalovirus infection. The antigens these receptors bind are not known. Using its own MiXCR run on the reads, TCRdb lists one record per CDR3 protein. The sample consists of approximately 730,000 distinct CDR3 sequences, around a third of them appearing once. The sequenced sample was cultured PBMCs, obtained from culture after CMV antigen stimulation. These receptor sequences come from a human donor in good health (CMV status not recorded). Some clones in this sample may be carry-over from other donors' samples. Each CDR3 is given with its conserved first and last residue. The D gene is left open where the match is weak. The size entry is marked missing in some rows and otherwise reads once, few, many or a size class.

j_call	d_call	clone_size	v_call	cdr3_nt	cdr3_aa
TRBJ2-3	-	few	TRBV6-1	TGTGCCAGCGTACCCTACTGGGGTAGGGGCACAGATACGCAGTATTTT	CASVPYWGRGTDTQYF
TRBJ2-1	-	-	TRBV7-2	TGTGCCAGCAGCTTAGGCTGGGGCTCCTACAATGAGCAGTTCTTC	CASSLGWGSYNEQFF
TRBJ1-6	TRBD1	-	TRBV7-2	TGTGCCAGCAGCTTAAGGGGGCAGGGAGGGTTGAATTCACCCCTCCACTTT	CASSLRGQGGLNSPLHF
TRBJ1-2	-	-	TRBV6-1	TGTGCCAGCAGTGAAAGGAGGGAATACCTTCTAGGCTACACCTTC	CASSERREYLLGYTF
TRBJ2-1	-	many	TRBV7-6	TGTGCCAGCAGCTCCACTGTCTCGGGGTACAATGAGCAGTTCTTC	CASSSTVSGYNEQFF
TRBJ2-7	TRBD1	few	TRBV14	TGTGCCAGCAGCCAAGTTTCCGGGACAGGCTACTACGAGCAGTACTTC	CASSQVSGTGYYEQYF
TRBJ2-7	-	-	TRBV2	TGTGCCAGCAGTCCCCAGAGGGCTACCTACGAGCAGTACTTC	CASSPQRATYEQYF
TRBJ2-2	TRBD2	-	TRBV12-3/TRBV12-4	TGTGCCAGCAGACATACTAGCGGTTGGAACACCGGGGAGCTGTTTTTT	CASRHTSGWNTGELFF
TRBJ1-1	-	-	TRBV7-8	TGTGCCAGCAGCTTAGGTCAGGGGATCACTGAAGCTTTCTTT	CASSLGQGITEAFF
TRBJ2-1	TRBD1	few	TRBV5-1	TGCGCCAGCAGCCGCCTGGGACAGGACAATGAGCAGTTCTTC	CASSRLGQDNEQFF
TRBJ2-5	TRBD2	-	TRBV6-6	TGTGCCAGCAGTTACGGAGCTAGCGGCCAAGAGACCCAGTACTTC	CASSYGASGQETQYF
TRBJ2-2	-	-	TRBV29-1	TGCAGCGTTCAACAGGGAGGCACCGGGGAGCTGTTTTTT	CSVQQGGTGELFF
TRBJ2-1	TRBD2	-	TRBV20-1	TGCAGTGCTAGTCAGGGCGGGGGAATCAGCTGGTCCTACAATGAGCAGTTCTTC	CSASQGGGISWSYNEQFF
TRBJ1-5	TRBD1	few	TRBV2	TGTGCCAGCAACAAAGAGACAGGGGCGTCTCAGCCCCAGCATTTT	CASNKETGASQPQHF
TRBJ1-1	TRBD1	few	TRBV29-1	TGCAGCGTTGCCGGGACAGGGATGAACACTGAAGCTTTCTTT	CSVAGTGMNTEAFF
TRBJ2-7	TRBD1	few	TRBV19	TGTGCCAGTAGTCCCCAGGCCGGGACAGGGATGGTCTACGAGCAGTACTTC	CASSPQAGTGMVYEQYF
TRBJ2-2	-	-	TRBV6-1	TGTGCCATCTCGGGCGTGAACACCGGGGAGCTGTTTTTT	CAISGVNTGELFF
TRBJ2-3	-	few	TRBV27	TGTGCCAGCAGTCTGCTAAAGGGGACGCAGTATTTT	CASSLLKGTQYF
TRBJ2-2	TRBD1	-	TRBV5-4	TGTGCCAGCAGCGCTCCGGGACAGGGCACCGGGGAGCTGTTTTTT	CASSAPGQGTGELFF
TRBJ1-4	TRBD1	-	TRBV20-1	TGCAGTGCGCGGGACAGGGTTTGGGAAAAACTGTTTTTT	CSARDRVWEKLFF
TRBJ2-5	-	many	TRBV7-9	TGTGCCAGCAGCCCTGACAGCCAAGAGACCCAGTACTTC	CASSPDSQETQYF
TRBJ2-3	TRBD2	-	TRBV7-8	TGTGCCAGCAGCTTTTTACTAGCGGGGGGCCTAAAATATCGCACAGATACGCAGTATTTT	CASSFLLAGGLKYRTDTQYF
TRBJ2-3	-	-	TRBV27	TGTGCCAGTAGAGGCTGGGGGCGGGGGCTTACAGATACGCAGTATTTT	CASRGWGRGLTDTQYF
TRBJ1-6	-	-	TRBV19	TGTGCCAGTAATACAGGATCGGGGGGTTCACCCCTCCACTTT	CASNTGSGGSPLHF
TRBJ2-7	-	few	TRBV29-1	TGCAGCTGTGGGGAGTCAAGGGAGCAGTACTTC	CSCGESREQYF
TRBJ2-3	-	few	TRBV5-1	TGCGCCAGCAGCCATTCAGGGAGCGGCCCCACAGATACGCAGTATTTT	CASSHSGSGPTDTQYF
TRBJ2-1	TRBD2	few	TRBV7-9	TGTGCCAGCAGCTTAGGTGGTAGCGGGAACGGCGAGCAGTTCTTC	CASSLGGSGNGEQFF
TRBJ2-7	-	few	TRBV15	TGTGCCACCAGCAGAGATGAGGAGAGCTCCTACGAGCAGTACTTC	CATSRDEESSYEQYF
TRBJ1-4	-	-	TRBV11-2	TGTGCCAGCAGCTGGGGCAGAGATACTGAAAAACTGTTGTTT	CASSWGRDTEKLLF
TRBJ2-7	-	-	TRBV19	TGTGCCAGTAGTCACCCGACTAGTAACGAGCAGTACTTC	CASSHPTSNEQYF
TRBJ2-7	TRBD1	few	TRBV6-6	TGTGCCAGCAGTTATTCCCAGGGGGCGTACGAGCAGTACTTC	CASSYSQGAYEQYF
TRBJ2-3	-	-	TRBV11-2	TGTGCCAGCAGATCAGGAGGACCAGATACGCAGTATTTT	CASRSGGPDTQYF
TRBJ1-3	-	-	TRBV30	TGTGCCTGGAGCGTGACTGGGACTGGAAACACCATATATTTT	CAWSVTGTGNTIYF
TRBJ1-2	TRBD1	few	TRBV6-5	TGTGCCAGCAGTTCGGACAGGGTTTCCTCATTCTATGGCTACACCTTC	CASSSDRVSSFYGYTF
TRBJ1-6	TRBD1	-	TRBV12-3/TRBV12-4	TGTGCCAGCAGACCAGGGGGGGGCGGATGGAATTCACCCCTCCACTTT	CASRPGGGGWNSPLHF
TRBJ2-2	TRBD1	-	TRBV6-6	TGTGCCAGCAGAGAACGACAGGGGGCCACCGGGGAGCTGTTTTTT	CASRERQGATGELFF
TRBJ2-1	TRBD2	-	TRBV6-1	TGTGCCAGCAGTGTTGGCGGGGGGGCCTATGAGCAGTTCTTC	CASSVGGGAYEQFF
TRBJ2-4	TRBD1	few	TRBV7-2	TGTGCCAGCACCCCCGGGACAGGGTTAAACAAAAACATTCAGTACTTC	CASTPGTGLNKNIQYF
TRBJ1-1	-	-	TRBV12-3/TRBV12-4	TGTGCCAGCAGTCCGACACACATGAACACTGAAGCTTTCTTT	CASSPTHMNTEAFF
TRBJ2-7	-	few	TRBV6-1	TGTGCCAGCAGTGAAAGGCGTTACGAGCAGTACTTC	CASSERRYEQYF
TRBJ1-5	-	few	TRBV2	TGTGCCAGCAGTGCCCCGAGTAGCAATCAGCCCCAGCATTTT	CASSAPSSNQPQHF
TRBJ1-1	TRBD1	many	TRBV7-2	TGTGCCAGCACCAAGGACAGGGGGAACACTGAAGCTTTCTTT	CASTKDRGNTEAFF
TRBJ1-2	-	-	TRBV15	TGTGCCACCAGCAGAGTTTTGGAGCGCAACTATGGCTACACCTTC	CATSRVLERNYGYTF
TRBJ2-1	-	few	TRBV5-4	TGTGCCAGCAGCCCACGGGTGGCGGGATCGGACCAGTTCTTC	CASSPRVAGSDQFF
TRBJ1-1	TRBD1	-	TRBV7-2	TGTGCCAGCAAAATAGACAGGGACGAGGGGGACACTGAAGCTTTCTTT	CASKIDRDEGDTEAFF
TRBJ2-1	TRBD2	few	TRBV7-2	TGTGCCAGCAGCTCCCCTGGGCTAGCGGGAATGTGGCAGTTCTTC	CASSSPGLAGMWQFF
TRBJ1-2	-	few	TRBV7-2	TGTGCCAGCAGCTCCACATGGGTTGGGGGCTACACCTTC	CASSSTWVGGYTF
TRBJ1-1	TRBD1	many	TRBV7-2	TGTGCCAGCAGCCTGGCAACAGGGGCCATGAACACTGAAGCTTTCTTT	CASSLATGAMNTEAFF
TRBJ2-3	TRBD2	many	TRBV23-1	TGCGCCAGCAGTCCATCTTGGAAGGCTAGCGGATCCACAGATACGCAGTATTTT	CASSPSWKASGSTDTQYF
TRBJ1-4	-	-	TRBV23-1	TGCGCCATGTCTACAGGACCGAATGAAAAACTGTTTTTT	CAMSTGPNEKLFF
TRBJ2-5	-	-	TRBV27	TGTGCCAGCAGTTTGCTAACGGGAGAGACCCAGTACTTC	CASSLLTGETQYF
TRBJ1-1	-	-	TRBV18	TGTGCCAGCTCATCCGACGGGTTTGAAGCTTTCTTT	CASSSDGFEAFF
TRBJ1-3	-	-	TRBV15	TGTGCCACCAGCAGAGATCGGGGGACTGGAAACACCATATATTTT	CATSRDRGTGNTIYF
TRBJ2-2	-	-	TRBV19	TGTGCCAGTAGTATTGGGGACACGGGTGGAACCGGGGAGCTGTTTTTT	CASSIGDTGGTGELFF
TRBJ2-2	-	many	TRBV7-6	TGTGCCAGCAGTTTTTCTGGACAGCCTAAAACCCCCGGGGAGCTGTTTTTT	CASSFSGQPKTPGELFF